Detailed here is one T cell receptor beta chain. Under the authors' procedure: Estimation of nucleated cell counts was performed using reference gene primer amplification. Generated by immunoSEQ multiplex PCR, the TCRdb table keeps only in-frame clones and is missing some. V, J and clone size derive from that table, while D and trimming were established from the DNA sequence. Of 350,000 to 400,000 clones in the sample, 85% to 90% were seen once. The V gene end was trimmed by 4 bases and the J gene end by 11 bases; junction bases not matched to a gene: 13. This CDR3 spans 15 amino acids. Germline CDR1 and CDR2: SEHNR and FQNEAQ (reference sequence). Recruits, aged about 18 to 100 years, lived in 25 or so US areas. Grouping used clinical history reported by participants in a survey and questionnaire. The data were taken from a study of blood T cell repertoires in COVID-19.

This chain uses TRBV7-9 with TRBJ1-4; the match to TRBD1 covers 7 bases. This sequence originates from a woman in her thirties with acute COVID-19. The sequenced sample consisted of PBMCs or T cells enriched from blood (not recorded which). The CDR3 is CASSSPDRAEGKLFF. The CDR3 DNA reads TGTGCCAGCAGCTCGCCCGACAGGGCCGAGGGTAAACTGTTTTTT.